Presented here are 12 T cell receptor beta chains from one specimen sequenced in a study of shared clonotypes between healthy human individuals. Using immunoSEQ multiplex PCR, the repertoire was profiled, and TCRdb retains in-frame clones only, with some absent. Here the sample spans about a million clones, approximately 75% being singletons. Specimen: memory CD4+ T cells from PBMCs. The subset is: CD45RA-negative fraction. These receptors all come from a man aged 18 to 35 in good health. Some clones in this sample may be carry-over from other donors' samples.

The chain employs TRBV28 and TRBJ1-4; perhaps TRBD1 as D (5 bases). V was cut by 8 bases and J by 4 bases, with 14 bases left in between. This CDR3 has 14 amino acids. The germline V gene encodes CDR1 MDHEN and CDR2 SYDVKM. Here the CDR3 reads CASCGGSDNEKLFF. As DNA, the CDR3 is TGTGCCAGCTGTGGGGGGTCCGATAATGAAAAACTGTTTTTT.

Comments on this clone: A read error may explain this, as a much larger clone is one base away. The J gene is TRBJ1-2, the V gene TRBV4-2, with 7 positions matching TRBD1. With 3 bases clipped from V and 2 bases from J, the junction kept 0 bases outside the gene matches. The CDR3 runs 13 residues. Germline V gene sequence: CDR1 LGHNA, CDR2 YNFKEQ. CDR3 nucleotides: TGTGCCAGCAGCCAGGGACAGAACTATGGCTACACCTTC. Its protein is CASSQGQNYGYTF.

This chain uses TRBV18 with TRBJ1-3; D ambiguous. Germline values: CDR1 KGHSH, CDR2 LQKENI. V was pared by 2 bases and J by 4 bases, with 9 bases between. The CDR3 spans 14 residues. Here the CDR3 reads CASSPAGTGNTIYF. The CDR3 nucleotides are TGTGCCAGCTCACCAGCAGGAACCGGAAACACCATATATTTT.

The rearrangement links TRBV2 to TRBJ2-7, with TRBD1 identical over 8 bases. The V and J ends lost 4 bases and 6 bases, in that order; junction bases with no gene match: 5. Germline lookup yields CDR1 SNHLY and CDR2 FYNNEI. The CDR3 totals 13 residues. This chain's CDR3 is CASSGTGGGEQYF. As DNA, the CDR3 is TGTGCCAGCAGTGGCACAGGGGGAGGCGAGCAGTACTTC.

V and J are TRBV7-9 and TRBJ1-4; TRBD1 is a possible D gene (6 bases). Germline-derived CDR1 and CDR2 are SEHNR and FQNEAQ (reference sequence). Trimming stripped 4 bases from V and 8 bases from J, with 14 bases between. The CDR3 covers 14 residues. The CDR3 bases are TGTGCCAGCAGCTCTTTCAGGGGACGCGAAAAACTGTTTTTT. Translated: CASSSFRGREKLFF. The whole variable domain, remainder taken from reference TRBV7-9 and TRBJ1-4, is DTGVSQNPRHKITKRGQNVTFRCDPISEHNRLYWYRQTLGQGPEFLTYFQNEAQLEKSRLLSDRFSAERPKGSFSTLEIQRTEQGDSAMYLCASSSFRGREKLFFGSGTQLSVL.

The table lists this clone with a few counts. The gene calls are TRBV14 and TRBJ2-7, with 8 positions matching TRBD1. Germline V CDR1 and CDR2: SGHDN, FVKESK. The CDR3 consists of 15 residues. V lost 1 base to trimming and J lost 3 bases; unmatched junction nucleotides: 5. CDR3 DNA sequence: TGTGCCAGCAGCCAAGGCAGGGGGCCCTACTACGAGCAGTACTTC. As protein: CASSQGRGPYYEQYF. Variable domain in full (rest from reference TRBV14 and TRBJ2-7): EAGVTQFPSHSVIEKGQTVTLRCDPISGHDNLYWYRRVMGKEIKFLLHFVKESKQDESGMPNNRFLAERTGGTYSTLKVQPAELEDSGVYFCASSQGRGPYYEQYFGPGTRLTVT.

The CDR3 is CASSQDFGGVNEKLFF. CDR3 coding DNA: TGCGCCAGCAGCCAAGACTTCGGAGGAGTGAATGAAAAACTGTTTTTT. This chain joins TRBV4-1 and TRBJ1-4; no firm D call. CDR3 size: 16 residues. Trimming shortened V by 0 bases and J by 5 bases, and 13 bases separated the two germline ends. The germline V gene encodes CDR1 MGHRA and CDR2 YSYEKL.

The genes are TRBV5-1 and TRBJ1-1; a weak D match, TRBD1 (6 bases). The V gene lost 4 bases and the J gene lost 9 bases, with 25 bases spanning the gap. The CDR3 sequence is 16 residues long. Per germline, CDR1 SGHRS and CDR2 YFSETQ. CDR3 in amino acids: CASSPGGRNRAQKAFF. The CDR3 region has the DNA TGCGCCAGCAGCCCGGGTGGGAGAAACAGGGCCCAGAAAGCTTTCTTT.

V and J are TRBV6-5 and TRBJ2-5; 9 bases line up with TRBD1. CDR3 length: 15 amino acids. Germline CDR1 reads MNHEY; CDR2 reads SVGAGI. The V segment lost 3 bases and the J segment 4 bases; nucleotides outside the gene matches: 6. CDR3 loop: CASSYAGQGTETQYF. The CDR3 DNA reads as TGTGCCAGCAGTTATGCGGGACAGGGCACAGAGACCCAGTACTTC.

The chain joins TRBV12-5 to TRBJ2-5, with a weak D call TRBD1 (5 bases). The CDR3 spans 16 residues. Trimming pared 1 base from V and 1 base from J, leaving 13 bases between. CDR1 LGHNT and CDR2 FRNRAP come from the germline V gene. For the CDR3, the DNA is TGTGCTAGTGGTTTGGGCGGTGGGGCAGCCCAAGAGACCCAGTACTTC. This gives the protein CASGLGGGAAQETQYF.

The count of this clone is one. The chain combines TRBV28 with TRBJ1-5; 10 bases agree with TRBD1. The CDR3 loop spans 14 amino acids. Per the germline V gene, CDR1 is MDHEN and CDR2 is SYDVKM. The V segment lost 3 bases and the J segment 6 bases; nucleotides outside the gene matches: 2. In nucleotides, the CDR3 is TGTGCCAGCAGTTTGAGGACAGGGGGTCAGCCCCAGCATTTT. As protein: CASSLRTGGQPQHF.

The chain combines TRBV11-2 with TRBJ2-7; D possibly corresponds to TRBD2 (5 bases). Per germline, CDR1 SGHAT and CDR2 FQNNGV. The V end lost 5 bases, the J end lost 9 bases, and 11 bases lay between the germline ends. The CDR3 is made up of 11 amino acids. CDR3 DNA: TGTGCCAGCAGCCACCCGGGGAGGCAGTACTTC. Translating gives CASSHPGRQYF.